Each of the 21 T cell receptor beta chains below was sequenced from the same sample in a study of blood T cell repertoires in COVID-19. The data were produced by immunoSEQ multiplex PCR, yet TCRdb's version contains in-frame clones alone and is incomplete. The table has around 350,000 clones, around 90% seen once. Sequenced: peripheral blood. These receptors all come from a human donor in a cohort sampled during active COVID-19.

The V call is TRBV6-2 or TRBV6-3, the J call TRBJ2-7; D perhaps matches TRBD1 (6 bases). The CDR3 totals 15 residues. V was cut by 2 bases and J by 5 bases, with 16 bases left in between. Germline V gene data show CDR1 as MNHEY and CDR2 as SVGEGT. CDR3: CASSYTRTELDEQYF. The CDR3 DNA is TGTGCCAGCAGTTACACCCGGACAGAGTTGGACGAGCAGTACTTC.

This clone has only one observation. The genes are TRBV28 and TRBJ2-7, with 8 bases that match TRBD2. Germline CDR1 MDHEN, CDR2 SYDVKM. This CDR3 contains 16 residues. J gave up 6 bases and V 3 bases, and 13 bases lay outside the gene matches. CDR3 loop: CASSFSWGLGGGEQYF. In DNA form, the CDR3 reads TGTGCCAGCAGTTTTTCTTGGGGACTAGGCGGGGGCGAGCAGTACTTC.

This clone occurred once. The chain employs TRBV25-1 and TRBJ1-1, with TRBD1 as a possible D gene (5 bases). With 7 bases removed from V and 3 bases from J, the gap between germline ends came to 15 bases. Germline CDR1 is MGHDK and CDR2 is SYGVNS. The CDR3 is made up of 14 amino acids. For the CDR3, the DNA is TGTGCCAGCACCACGAGGGGACTTGACACTGAAGCTTTCTTT. Its protein is CASTTRGLDTEAFF.

V gene TRBV12-3 or TRBV12-4 combines with J gene TRBJ1-2; the D is unclear. With 5 bases removed from V and 7 bases from J, the gap between germline ends came to 5 bases. This CDR3 is built from 10 residues. CDR3: CASSPGGYTF. The CDR3 bases are TGTGCCAGCAGTCCCGGTGGCTACACCTTC.

Written as DNA, the CDR3 is TGTGCCAGCTCACCCTCGACTAGGCGCTATACGCAGTATTTT. It encodes CASSPSTRRYTQYF. The chain has TRBV18 and TRBJ2-3; a possible D gene is TRBD2 (6 bases). This CDR3 spans 14 amino acids. The germline V gene encodes CDR1 KGHSH and CDR2 LQKENI. Trimming pared 3 bases from V and 7 bases from J, leaving 14 bases between.

The chain joins TRBV11-2 to TRBJ1-2, with D uncertain. CDR1 is SGHAT and CDR2 is FQNNGV in the germline V gene. The CDR3 runs 12 residues. V shed 6 bases and J shed 8 bases, with 13 bases lying between them. Written as DNA, the CDR3 is TGTGCCAGCAGTCTGGCGGGCCTCGGCTACACCTTC. This gives the protein CASSLAGLGYTF. Complete variable domain (other parts from reference TRBV11-2 and TRBJ1-2): EAGVAQSPRYKIIEKRQSVAFWCNPISGHATLYWYQQILGQGPKLLIQFQNNGVVDDSQLPKDRFSAERLKGVDSTLKIQPAKLEDSAVYLCASSLAGLGYTFGSGTRLTVV.

This clone has only a few counts. CDR3 in amino acids: CAISESIRGTEAFF. CDR3 nucleotide sequence: TGTGCCATCAGTGAGTCGATAAGGGGCACTGAAGCTTTCTTT. The V gene is TRBV10-3, the J gene TRBJ1-1; tentative D call: TRBD1 (5 bases). Trimming removed 0 bases at V and 4 bases at J, with 9 bases between. This CDR3 comprises 14 residues. Per germline, CDR1 ENHRY and CDR2 SYGVKD.

This clone has only a few counts. The chain carries TRBV4-1 and TRBJ1-5; D unresolved. CDR1 is MGHRA, CDR2 YSYEKL, per germline. V lost 3 bases to trimming and J lost 1 base, with 10 bases between them. This CDR3 region has 15 residues. The CDR3 spells CASSQDTVSNQPQHF. The CDR3 bases are TGCGCCAGCAGCCAGGATACAGTGAGCAATCAGCCCCAGCATTTT.

This rearrangement joins TRBV5-1 to TRBJ1-6; 12 bases fit TRBD1. The V gene's germline CDR1 is SGHRS and CDR2 YFSETQ. J gave up 7 bases and V 1 base, and 9 bases lay outside the gene matches. CDR3 length equals 18 residues. Here the CDR3 DNA reads TGCGCCAGCAGCTTGAGGCGGGACAGGGGGCTAGAAAATTCACCCCTCCACTTT. It translates to CASSLRRDRGLENSPLHF.

The rearrangement uses TRBV6-4 and TRBJ1-2; D gene uncertain. This CDR3 is 16 amino acids long. The V end was cut by 2 bases, the J end by 8 bases, with 21 bases between. The germline gives CDR1 MRHNA, CDR2 SNTAGT. The CDR3 reads CASSDKGSGSPEGYTF. The DNA for the CDR3 is TGTGCCAGCAGTGACAAAGGGAGCGGCAGCCCGGAGGGCTACACCTTC.

With regard to this clone: Other DNA sequences in this specimen translate into the identical CDR3. The chain joins TRBV6-4 to TRBJ2-3, with unresolved D. The CDR3 is made up of 14 amino acids. CDR1 is MRHNA and CDR2 is SNTAGT in the germline V gene. Trimming shortened V by 4 bases and J by 0 bases, and 8 bases separated the two germline ends. CDR3 amino acids: CASSASTSTDTQYF. The CDR3 nucleotides read TGTGCCAGCAGTGCCTCAACTAGCACAGATACGCAGTATTTT.

The chain's CDR3 is CAWRRTGGPYEQYF. CDR3 in DNA: TGTGCCTGGAGGCGGACAGGGGGACCCTACGAGCAGTACTTC. This chain uses TRBV30 with TRBJ2-7, with TRBD1 matching 10 bases. The germline V gene has CDR1 GTSNPN and CDR2 SVGIG (reference sequence). V dropped 3 bases and J dropped 2; count of bases not matched to a gene: 4. The CDR3 runs to 14 residues.

The chain employs TRBV5-4 and TRBJ2-1, with 8 bases matching TRBD2. Germline trimming cut 3 bases from V and 0 bases from J; bases unmatched to any gene: 2. CDR1 and CDR2 from the germline V gene are SGHNT and YYREEE (reference sequence). The CDR3 has 15 amino acids. CDR3 in amino acids: CASSSSGSSYNEQFF. In nucleotides, the CDR3 is TGTGCCAGCAGCTCCAGCGGGAGCTCCTACAATGAGCAGTTCTTC. Supplemented by reference TRBV5-4 and TRBJ2-1, the full variable domain reads ETGVTQSPTHLIKTRGQQVTLRCSSQSGHNTVSWYQQALGQGPQFIFQYYREEENGRGNFPPRFSGLQFPNYSSELNVNALELDDSALYLCASSSSGSSYNEQFFGPGTRLTVL.

The chain uses TRBV2 and TRBJ2-7, with 7 positions matching TRBD1. Germline loops: CDR1 SNHLY, CDR2 FYNNEI. There are 14 residues in the CDR3. J was trimmed by 7 bases and V by 6 bases; bases with no gene match: 12. The CDR3 reads CASRGRDRVWEQYF. The CDR3, as DNA: TGTGCCAGCAGGGGCCGGGACAGAGTTTGGGAGCAGTACTTC.

The CDR3 DNA sequence: TGTGCCAGCAGTGAACAGGTCAACAACTATGGCTACACCTTC. Translation gives CASSEQVNNYGYTF. The chain joins TRBV6-1 to TRBJ1-2, with D unresolved. Trimming removed 2 bases at V and 2 bases at J, with 9 bases between. CDR3 size: 14 residues. The germline gives CDR1 MNHNS, CDR2 SASEGT.

The chain combines TRBV6-5 with TRBJ2-1; perhaps TRBD1 as D (5 bases). Per germline, CDR1 MNHEY and CDR2 SVGAGI. V shed 2 bases and J shed 7 bases, with 12 bases lying between them. This CDR3 contains 14 residues. In DNA form, the CDR3 reads TGTGCCAGCAGTTACAGGGGCGGTGCAAATGAGCAGTTCTTC. Amino acids: CASSYRGGANEQFF.

The CDR3 protein is CARSFLGTLTYEQYF. The CDR3 DNA follows: TGTGCCAGAAGCTTTTTGGGGACACTGACCTACGAGCAGTACTTC. V and J are TRBV5-3 and TRBJ2-7; a possible D gene is TRBD1 (6 bases). TRBV5-3 is sorted into the ORF group, with uncertain function. V lost 2 bases, J lost 2 bases, and 14 bases lay in between. The CDR3 is 15 amino acids.

J is TRBJ2-7 and V is TRBV2; 11 nucleotides align to TRBD2. The CDR3 extends over 14 amino acids. Germline trimming cut 4 bases from V and 2 bases from J; bases unmatched to any gene: 1. Germline-derived CDR1 and CDR2 are SNHLY and FYNNEI. For the CDR3, the DNA is TGTGCCAGCAGTGTAGCGGGAGGGGCCTACGAGCAGTACTTC. This translates into CASSVAGGAYEQYF.

This chain joins TRBV7-3 and TRBJ2-5; tentatively, D is TRBD2 (6 bases). Germline V gives CDR1 SGHTA, CDR2 FQGTGA. The CDR3 loop spans 16 amino acids. V shed 4 bases and J shed 4 bases, with 19 bases lying between them. The CDR3 DNA is TGTGCCAGCAGCTGGGGGGTAGACCGGTTTCCAGAGACCCAGTACTTC. This gives the protein CASSWGVDRFPETQYF.

This chain connects TRBV6-6 to TRBJ2-2; 7 bases are shared with TRBD1. CDR1 and CDR2 from the germline V gene are MNHNY and SVGAGI (reference sequence). The CDR3 sequence is 16 residues long. With 6 bases clipped from V and 1 base from J, the junction kept 8 bases outside the gene matches. CDR3 sequence: CASRAMTGMNTGELFF. The CDR3 nucleotides are TGTGCCAGCAGAGCCATGACAGGGATGAACACCGGGGAGCTGTTTTTT.

The CDR3 DNA reads as TGTGCCTGGAGTTGGCGGGAGGGTTACAATGAGCAGTTCTTC. This sequence encodes CAWSWREGYNEQFF. The V and J genes are TRBV30 and TRBJ2-1; 9 bases are shared with TRBD2. This CDR3 is 14 amino acids long. Per the germline V gene, CDR1 is GTSNPN and CDR2 is SVGIG (reference sequence). Losses at the gene ends were 2 bases for V and 4 bases for J; bases not matched to a gene: 3.